The rows below give T cell receptor beta chains drawn from one sample of a study of monozygotic twins with inflammatory bowel disease. TCRdb reprocessed the 5' RACE reads and keeps a single row for each CDR3 protein, giving no DNA. In all, the sample yields around 450,000 distinct CDR3 sequences. Specimen: blood. The origin of the receptors is a human donor with ulcerative colitis or Crohn's disease, or a healthy co-twin of an affected twin (not recorded which). Each CDR3 is given with its conserved first and last residue.

v_call	j_call	cdr3_aa
TRBV18	TRBJ1-2	CASSSQRVNYGYTF
TRBV12-3/TRBV12-4	TRBJ2-3	CASSLDWGTDTQYF
TRBV5-1	TRBJ2-5	CASSPGGRSETQYF
TRBV19	TRBJ2-1	CASSIRGSYPYNEQFF
TRBV12-3/TRBV12-4	TRBJ2-7	CASTLGLAAYEQYF
TRBV19	TRBJ1-1	CASNLGWGKNTEAFF
TRBV20-1	TRBJ2-3	CSASDELAGGPGDTQYF
TRBV12-3/TRBV12-4	TRBJ1-5	CASSARQGNQPQHF
TRBV29-1	TRBJ1-1	CSVTFTGSGYTEAFF
TRBV4-2	TRBJ2-3	CASSQERDASTDTQYF
TRBV10-3	TRBJ2-7	CAISESIGSPRYF
TRBV18	TRBJ2-1	CASSPSTGGSLNEQFF
TRBV5-1	TRBJ1-1	CASSLEGNTNEAFF
TRBV29-1	TRBJ2-7	CSVLLELAGGEQYF
TRBV2	TRBJ2-5	CASSRGPLNRETQYF
TRBV7-2	TRBJ2-1	CASSIRPTGEQFF
TRBV12-3/TRBV12-4	TRBJ2-7	CASNRGLSSYEQYF
TRBV9	TRBJ2-2	CASSVDWSGELFF
TRBV6-5	TRBJ2-5	CASSYGVGKETQYF
TRBV2	TRBJ1-2	CASRPQGGPIYGYTF
TRBV14	TRBJ2-1	CASSQDFVKSFGANEQFF
TRBV12-3/TRBV12-4	TRBJ1-6	CASSFLQGHSPLHF
TRBV5-4	TRBJ2-1	CASSLRRGAIYNEQFF
TRBV2	TRBJ1-4	CAIEGQGDEKLFF
TRBV5-8	TRBJ2-5	CASSFAGQGVTTQYF
TRBV7-9	TRBJ1-3	CASSENRGNTIYF
TRBV6-1	TRBJ2-7	CASSLRGRSYEQYF
TRBV25-1	TRBJ1-1	CASSPGWKGDTEAFF
TRBV4-1	TRBJ1-2	CASSQVATLNYGYTF
TRBV5-1	TRBJ1-1	CAGSLEGTEAFF
TRBV28	TRBJ2-1	CASSITGIDTNEQFF
TRBV20-1	TRBJ2-3	CSAHPSSTDTQYF
TRBV19	TRBJ1-4	CASSFRPGQTTNEKLFF
TRBV29-1	TRBJ2-3	CSAAPGGSATDTQYF
TRBV14	TRBJ2-1	CASSPGRGSYNEQFF
TRBV19	TRBJ2-7	CASSTLAGGTYEQYF
TRBV6-2/TRBV6-3	TRBJ2-7	CASGEQVLSYEQYF
TRBV29-1	TRBJ1-2	CSVRVAYRVDYGYTF
TRBV7-9	TRBJ2-5	CASSHRTGEETQYF
TRBV7-2	TRBJ1-1	CASSRETGRAFF
TRBV20-1	TRBJ2-3	CSARVFPGREGPDTQYF
TRBV5-6	TRBJ1-2	CASSFRLDQGYGYTF
TRBV12-3/TRBV12-4	TRBJ1-1	CASSPPIRNTEAFF
TRBV6-1	TRBJ2-4	CASRDQVAKNIQYF
TRBV6-2/TRBV6-3	TRBJ1-2	CASRGIFDGYTF
TRBV29-1	TRBJ1-1	CSVSRGSNTEAFF
TRBV4-2	TRBJ2-5	CASSPFGSGSSKPQETQYF
TRBV7-2	TRBJ2-3	CASSLHRGNLKHTQYF
TRBV2	TRBJ1-1	CASRPTTATNTEAFF
TRBV10-3	TRBJ2-7	CAISEGTPYEQYF
TRBV20-1	TRBJ2-2	CSARDVSGAHTGELFF
TRBV10-3	TRBJ2-7	CAISVGGYEQYF
TRBV20-1	TRBJ1-1	CSAAGPGTEAFF
TRBV6-1	TRBJ2-5	CASNPGLTTYQETQYF
TRBV6-2/TRBV6-3	TRBJ2-7	CASSGQGPYEQYF